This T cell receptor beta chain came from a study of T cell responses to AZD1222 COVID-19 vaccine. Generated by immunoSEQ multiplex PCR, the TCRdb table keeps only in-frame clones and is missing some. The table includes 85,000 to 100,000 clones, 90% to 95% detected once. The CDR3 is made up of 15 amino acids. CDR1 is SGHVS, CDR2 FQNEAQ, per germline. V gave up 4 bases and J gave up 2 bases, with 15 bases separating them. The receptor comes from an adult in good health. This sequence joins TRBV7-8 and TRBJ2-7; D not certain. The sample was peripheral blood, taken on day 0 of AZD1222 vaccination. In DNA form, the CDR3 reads TGTGCCAGCAGCTCGGAAGCAGGCACGGCCTACGAGCAGTACTTC. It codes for CASSSEAGTAYEQYF.